This T cell receptor (beta chain) was documented in a study of blood T cell repertoires in COVID-19. As for the study in general: Sites in the United States, Italy and Spain provided acute and convalescent COVID-19 samples.

Profiled with immunoSEQ multiplex PCR; TCRdb holds only in-frame clones, not every one. The sample records about 210,000 clones, 75% to 90% being singletons. The ends lost 4 bases at V and 1 base at J; junction bases unmatched: 8. Germline CDR1 is SGHNT and CDR2 is YYREEE (reference sequence). CDR3 size: 17 residues. Enrollees, roughly 18 to 89 years old, lived in approximately 25 US areas. Cohort 3 recovered donors had two negative PCRs, clearance, or symptom resolution. This chain uses TRBV5-4 with TRBJ2-5; 12 positions agree with TRBD2. The specimen was PBMCs or T cells enriched from blood (not recorded which). This TCR came from a man aged 35 to 55 who had recovered from COVID-19. The CDR3 protein is CASSRPTSGRLQETQYF. The CDR3 DNA follows: TGTGCCAGCAGCCGACCCACTAGCGGGAGGCTCCAAGAGACCCAGTACTTC.